The 28 T cell receptor beta chains below were found in one sample sequenced in a study of beta chain features in type 1 diabetes. Study results and caveats: Type 1 diabetes patients showed a moderate but significant shortening of TCRB CDR3s in all four CD4+ subsets.

The antigens for these receptors are not known. As every portion of the isolated RNA was reverse transcribed, the sequencing read expressed TCRB transcripts. Sequencing was performed with immunoSEQ multiplex PCR; in TCRdb, only in-frame clones are kept and a portion is missing. This table holds approximately 260,000 clones, just over 20% found once. The sequenced sample was naive CD4+ T cells from blood. These receptors all come from a woman aged 40 to 50 with type 1 diabetes.

This clone was found once. The chain recombines TRBV2 with TRBJ2-4; D is perhaps TRBD2 (5 bases). CDR1 and CDR2 from the germline V gene are SNHLY and FYNNEI. V gave up 3 bases and J gave up 8 bases, with 14 bases separating them. CDR3 length equals 14 residues. The chain's CDR3 is CASSELTRTDIQYF. The CDR3 bases are TGTGCCAGCAGTGAGCTAACTAGGACTGACATTCAGTACTTC.

This clone was observed a handful of times. The chain carries TRBV6-6 and TRBJ1-5; 7 bases align to TRBD1. The V gene's germline CDR1 is MNHNY and CDR2 SVGAGI (reference sequence). The CDR3 has 16 amino acids. J lost 0 bases, V lost 5 bases, and 7 bases had no gene match. The CDR3 is CASSTLQGISNQPQHF. The CDR3 region has the DNA TGTGCCAGCAGTACCCTACAGGGGATTAGCAATCAGCCCCAGCATTTT.

This clone was detected only a few times. V and J are TRBV4-3 and TRBJ2-1, with 7 bases fitting TRBD2. The V segment lost 0 bases and the J segment 8 bases; nucleotides outside the gene matches: 16. This CDR3 is built from 18 residues. In germline, CDR1 is LGHNA, CDR2 YSLEER. As DNA, the CDR3 is TGCGCCAGCAGCCAAGAACGTGTCACGCGGGGGAATGTGCATGAGCAGTTCTTC. Translated: CASSQERVTRGNVHEQFF.

J is TRBJ2-1 and V is TRBV2; D gene ambiguous. V lost 2 bases, J lost 0 bases, and 5 bases lay in between. The V gene's germline CDR1 is SNHLY and CDR2 FYNNEI. The CDR3 is 14 amino acids. The CDR3 loop reads CASSEYSSYNEQFF. The CDR3 nucleotides read TGTGCCAGCAGTGAATATAGCTCCTACAATGAGCAGTTCTTC.

The chain links TRBV28 to TRBJ2-1; maybe TRBD2 (5 bases). Per germline, CDR1 MDHEN and CDR2 SYDVKM. The V gene lost 2 bases and the J gene lost 2 bases, with 10 bases spanning the gap. The CDR3 is 15 residues long. CDR3 in amino acids: CASSLIGRAYNEQFF. The CDR3 DNA sequence: TGTGCCAGCAGTTTAATCGGGCGGGCCTACAATGAGCAGTTCTTC.

The sample holds a few counts of this clone. V usage is TRBV6-4 and J usage is TRBJ2-1, with D possibly TRBD2 on 6 matching bases. Germline loops: CDR1 MRHNA, CDR2 SNTAGT. CDR3 length: 15 amino acids. The V end lost 5 bases, the J end lost 1 base, and 12 bases lay between the germline ends. The CDR3 DNA is TGTGCCAGCAGTCAAGCGGGTGGTTCCTACAATGAGCAGTTCTTC. Its protein is CASSQAGGSYNEQFF.

The rearrangement links TRBV28 to TRBJ1-1; TRBD1 aligns across 7 bases. After removal of 4 bases from V and 1 base from J, the junction contained 3 bases not matched to a gene. The CDR3 runs to 14 residues. CDR1 is MDHEN and CDR2 is SYDVKM in the germline V gene. CDR3 sequence (DNA): TGTGCCAGCAGTTCCTGGACAGGGAACACTGAAGCTTTCTTT. Translating it yields CASSSWTGNTEAFF.

This clone was seen a few times. The chain joins TRBV4-3 to TRBJ1-1, with D tentatively TRBD1 (5 bases). Germline V gives CDR1 LGHNA, CDR2 YSLEER. CDR3 length: 15 amino acids. V lost 1 base, J lost 1 base, and 10 bases lay in between. The chain's CDR3 is CASSQGWGPNTEAFF. DNA of the CDR3: TGCGCCAGCAGCCAAGGGTGGGGCCCGAACACTGAAGCTTTCTTT.

This clone showed up just a few times. This chain uses TRBV2 with TRBJ2-2, with TRBD1 identical over 7 bases. CDR3 length: 15 residues. J gave up 5 bases and V 7 bases, and 10 bases lay outside the gene matches. Germline values: CDR1 SNHLY, CDR2 FYNNEI. This chain's CDR3 is CASNGDRAWTGELFF. The DNA for the CDR3 is TGTGCCAGCAACGGCGACAGGGCTTGGACCGGGGAGCTGTTTTTT.

This clone was observed a few times. The V gene is TRBV16, the J gene TRBJ2-7; D may be TRBD1 (5 bases). The CDR3 runs 16 residues. Per germline, CDR1 KGHSY and CDR2 FQNENV. With 5 bases removed from V and 2 bases from J, the gap between germline ends came to 19 bases. The CDR3 here is CASSATGQGRTYEQYF. The CDR3 region has the DNA TGTGCCAGCAGCGCCACTGGTCAGGGAAGGACCTACGAGCAGTACTTC.

V and J are TRBV12-5 and TRBJ2-3; no firm D call. Per germline, CDR1 LGHNT and CDR2 FRNRAP. The CDR3 consists of 11 residues. Trimming left V 3 bases short and J 6 bases short, with 4 bases between. CDR3 DNA sequence: TGTGCTAGTGGTTTTCGGGATACGCAGTATTTT. Its translation is CASGFRDTQYF.

The chain has TRBV29-1 and TRBJ1-4; D is uncertain. Trimming pared 0 bases from V and 7 bases from J, leaving 9 bases between. CDR1 and CDR2 from the germline V gene are SQVTM and ANQGSEA. This CDR3 spans 13 amino acids. As DNA, the CDR3 is TGCAGCGTTGAAGAGGACGAGGGTGAAAAACTGTTTTTT. The encoded protein is CSVEEDEGEKLFF.

The rearrangement uses TRBV7-2 and TRBJ1-2; D not certain. This CDR3 region has 14 residues. Trimming shortened V by 0 bases and J by 2 bases, and 7 bases separated the two germline ends. Germline V CDR1 and CDR2: SGHTA, FQGNSA. The CDR3 loop reads CASSLASGNYGYTF. The CDR3 region has the DNA TGTGCCAGCAGCTTAGCGTCGGGGAACTATGGCTACACCTTC.

The rearrangement joins TRBV5-1 to TRBJ1-1; TRBD1 is a possible D gene (5 bases). The CDR3 is made up of 14 amino acids. Germline assignment: CDR1 SGHRS and CDR2 YFSETQ. V lost 3 bases to trimming and J lost 4 bases, with 13 bases between them. The CDR3 bases are TGCGCCAGCAGCTCTATACAGGCCGGCACTGAAGCTTTCTTT. This translates into CASSSIQAGTEAFF.

This clone was observed a few times. This chain links TRBV11-2 with TRBJ1-2; D may be TRBD1 (6 bases). The CDR3 contains 16 residues. Trimming shortened V by 5 bases and J by 2 bases, and 18 bases separated the two germline ends. Looked up from germline, CDR1 is SGHAT and CDR2 is FQNNGV. CDR3 sequence: CASSPLTGPKNYGYTF. CDR3 in DNA: TGTGCCAGCAGCCCCCTAACAGGGCCGAAGAACTATGGCTACACCTTC.

This clone was seen only a few times. The chain employs TRBV30 and TRBJ2-1; the match to TRBD2 covers 9 bases. Per germline, CDR1 GTSNPN and CDR2 SVGIG (reference sequence). This CDR3 comprises 15 residues. V was pared by 7 bases and J by 6 bases, with 13 bases of the junction left unmatched. The CDR3 DNA reads as TGTGCCTACTATCGCAGCGGGAGGCAGGGCAATGAGCAGTTCTTC. Protein: CAYYRSGRQGNEQFF.

The rearrangement uses TRBV21-1 and TRBJ2-1; the D call TRBD1 from the table was never checked on the DNA. TRBV21-1 is marked as a pseudogene. The CDR3 extends over 13 amino acids. The CDR3 here is CASSKTNKNEQFF. Written as DNA, the CDR3 is TGTGCCAGCAGCAAAACGAACAAAAATGAGCAGTTCTTC.

This clone was picked up a small number of times. V and J are TRBV27 and TRBJ1-6; D is ambiguous. The CDR3 has 12 amino acids. Germline CDR1 and CDR2: MNHEY and SMNVEV (reference sequence). Trimming left V 6 bases short and J 9 bases short, with 9 bases between. The CDR3: CASREGGSPLHF. DNA for the CDR3: TGTGCCAGCAGGGAGGGCGGTTCACCCCTCCACTTT.

V is TRBV7-2 and J is TRBJ2-3; perhaps TRBD2 as D (6 bases). Germline CDR1 and CDR2: SGHTA and FQGNSA. The length of the CDR3 is 15 residues. V lost 7 bases and J lost 1, with 15 bases in between. This chain's CDR3 is CASTPREWGTDTQYF. The CDR3 nucleotides read TGTGCCAGCACCCCCCGGGAGTGGGGCACAGATACGCAGTATTTT. Looking up the rest from reference TRBV7-2 and TRBJ2-3 gives the full variable domain: GAGVSQSPSNKVTEKGKDVELRCDPISGHTALYWYRQSLGQGLEFLIYFQGNSAPDKSGLPSDRFSAERTGGSVSTLTIQRTQQEDSAVYLCASTPREWGTDTQYFGPGTRLTVL.

CDR3 residues: CASSQDPQVNTEAFF. Here the CDR3 DNA reads TGTGCCAGCAGCCAAGATCCCCAGGTGAACACTGAAGCTTTCTTT. The chain combines TRBV4-2 with TRBJ1-1, with unresolved D. Germline V gives CDR1 LGHNA, CDR2 YNFKEQ. Trimming shortened V by 0 bases and J by 0 bases, and 8 bases separated the two germline ends. The CDR3 contains 15 residues.

The gene calls are TRBV7-9 and TRBJ1-4; a weak D match, TRBD1 (6 bases). Germline V lookup: CDR1 SEHNR, CDR2 FQNEAQ (reference sequence). V shed 5 bases and J shed 6 bases, with 16 bases lying between them. The CDR3 runs to 15 residues. CDR3 residues: CASSVPRGSDEKLFF. CDR3 DNA: TGTGCCAGCAGCGTTCCCAGGGGATCTGATGAAAAACTGTTTTTT.

The genes are TRBV6-1 and TRBJ1-5, with D hard to call. This CDR3 has 13 residues. Germline CDR1 MNHNS, CDR2 SASEGT. The ends were cut back, 7 bases at V and 7 bases at J, with 14 bases in the middle. CDR3 sequence: CASKRLEEQPQHF. CDR3 nucleotides: TGTGCCAGCAAACGTTTGGAGGAGCAGCCCCAGCATTTT.

The rearrangement uses TRBV29-1 and TRBJ2-4, with 12 positions matching TRBD2. The CDR3 loop spans 18 amino acids. The junction had 11 bases not matched to a gene; V was cut back by 0 bases and J by 5 bases. CDR1 is SQVTM, CDR2 ANQGSEA, per germline. CDR3 residues: CSVEDLSSGRALQNIQYF. The CDR3 DNA follows: TGCAGCGTTGAAGATCTGTCTAGCGGGAGGGCCCTCCAAAACATTCAGTACTTC. Combining the CDR3 with reference TRBV29-1 and TRBJ2-4 gives the whole variable domain SAVISQKPSRDICQRGTSLTIQCQVDSQVTMMFWYRQQPGQSLTLIATANQGSEATYESGFVIDKFPISRPNLTFSTLTVSNMSPEDSSIYLCSVEDLSSGRALQNIQYFGAGTRLSVL.

The chain uses TRBV7-2 and TRBJ2-7; tentative D call: TRBD1 (6 bases). Trimming stripped 5 bases from V and 0 bases from J, with 11 bases between. Germline V gene data show CDR1 as SGHTA and CDR2 as FQGNSA. The CDR3 is made up of 14 amino acids. The CDR3 DNA follows: TGTGCCAGCAGCGCCGACAGGAACTCCTACGAGCAGTACTTC. Protein sequence: CASSADRNSYEQYF.

The chain combines TRBV9 with TRBJ2-7; 11 bases agree with TRBD1. J lost 5 bases, V lost 4 bases, and 5 bases had no gene match. The CDR3 has 14 residues. From germline, CDR1 is SGDLS and CDR2 YYNGEE. In nucleotides, the CDR3 is TGTGCCAGCAGCCCAGGACAGGGGGCCGACGAGCAGTACTTC. It encodes CASSPGQGADEQYF. The full variable domain, with the rest looked up from reference TRBV9 and TRBJ2-7, is DSGVTQTPKHLITATGQRVTLRCSPRSGDLSVYWYQQSLDQGLQFLIQYYNGEERAKGNILERFSAQQFPDLHSELNLSSLELGDSALYFCASSPGQGADEQYFGPGTRLTVT.

This clone has more than one count but fewer than ten. V gene TRBV29-1 combines with J gene TRBJ2-2; 9 bases align to TRBD2. With 7 bases clipped from V and 4 bases from J, the junction kept 7 bases outside the gene matches. This CDR3 is built from 14 residues. Germline assignment: CDR1 SQVTM and CDR2 ANQGSEA. CDR3 bases: TGCAGCGGGCGAAGCGGGGGGTTCACCGGGGAGCTGTTTTTT. Encoded protein: CSGRSGGFTGELFF.

This clone was observed a handful of times. The J gene is TRBJ2-3, the V gene TRBV6-1; the match to TRBD2 covers 8 bases. The CDR3 covers 15 residues. The V and J ends lost 2 bases and 3 bases, in that order; junction bases with no gene match: 4. Germline values: CDR1 MNHNS, CDR2 SASEGT. The CDR3 spells CASSERVAGTDTQYF. CDR3 DNA sequence: TGTGCCAGCAGTGAAAGAGTAGCGGGGACAGATACGCAGTATTTT.

The chain couples TRBV7-2 to TRBJ2-7, with TRBD1 matching 7 bases. This CDR3 region has 16 residues. Trimming at V came to 5 bases and at J to 4 bases, leaving 14 bases not matched to a gene. The germline gives CDR1 SGHTA, CDR2 FQGNSA. The CDR3 loop reads CASSKGGGQLAYEQYF. The DNA of the CDR3 is TGTGCCAGCAGCAAGGGTGGGGGACAGTTGGCGTACGAGCAGTACTTC.